The 9 T cell receptor beta chains in this list originate from one sample, sequenced in a study of blood T cell repertoires in COVID-19. TCRdb's copy holds only in-frame clones and misses some; the assay was immunoSEQ multiplex PCR. The table lists 200,000 to 300,000 clones, 70% to 90% of them singletons. The sample taken for sequencing was peripheral blood. The receptors were gathered from a woman aged 55-69 years with COVID-19, enrolled during active disease.

This clone was found once. The V call is TRBV6-2 or TRBV6-3, the J call TRBJ1-1; D possibly corresponds to TRBD1 (5 bases). CDR1 is MNHEY and CDR2 is SVGEGT in the germline V gene. The CDR3 consists of 12 residues. Trimming stripped 5 bases from V and 9 bases from J, with 13 bases between. The CDR3 sequence is CASSRGKWKAFF. As DNA, the CDR3 is TGTGCCAGCAGTAGGGGTAAATGGAAAGCTTTCTTT.

This chain connects TRBV6-2 or TRBV6-3 to TRBJ1-4; D ambiguous. The CDR3 is made up of 14 amino acids. The V gene's germline CDR1 is MNHEY and CDR2 SVGEGT. V lost 2 bases, J lost 6 bases, and 10 bases lay in between. As DNA, the CDR3 is TGTGCCAGCAGTTACGTCAGTAACGATGAAAAACTGTTTTTT. Encoded protein: CASSYVSNDEKLFF.

The chain is built from TRBV6-5 and TRBJ1-1; TRBD1 might be the D (6 bases). Trimming removed 0 bases at V and 7 bases at J, with 12 bases between. The CDR3 is 14 amino acids. Germline CDR1 is MNHEY and CDR2 is SVGAGI. CDR3 coding DNA: TGTGCCAGCAGTTACTCGGCAGGGGCCAATGAAGCTTTCTTT. This codes for CASSYSAGANEAFF.

The chain employs TRBV6-1 and TRBJ1-5, with 12 bases identical to TRBD1. V lost 4 bases to trimming and J lost 4 bases; unmatched junction nucleotides: 5. Germline CDR1 is MNHNS and CDR2 is SASEGT. The CDR3 runs 16 residues. CDR3 DNA sequence: TGTGCCAGCAGTGGGGGGACAGGGGGCAGGAATCAGCCCCAGCATTTT. This encodes CASSGGTGGRNQPQHF.

The rearrangement uses TRBV11-2 and TRBJ2-3, with a weak D call TRBD2 (6 bases). CDR1 and CDR2 from the germline V gene are SGHAT and FQNNGV. There are 15 residues in the CDR3. V was clipped by 1 base and J by 5 bases, with 13 bases between them. In nucleotides, the CDR3 is TGTGCCAGCAGCTTAGCGGGAGTCTCAGGAGATACGCAGTATTTT. This translates into CASSLAGVSGDTQYF. Full variable domain (remainder filled in from reference TRBV11-2 and TRBJ2-3): EAGVAQSPRYKIIEKRQSVAFWCNPISGHATLYWYQQILGQGPKLLIQFQNNGVVDDSQLPKDRFSAERLKGVDSTLKIQPAKLEDSAVYLCASSLAGVSGDTQYFGPGTRLTVL.

The genes are TRBV5-5 and TRBJ2-7; perhaps TRBD2 as D (5 bases). Germline V lookup: CDR1 SGHKS, CDR2 YYEKEE (reference sequence). Trimming removed 3 bases at V and 5 bases at J, with 12 bases between. This CDR3 has 13 amino acids. The CDR3 reads CASSSDFGNEQYF. CDR3 sequence (DNA): TGTGCCAGCAGCTCGGACTTTGGCAACGAGCAGTACTTC.

The table lists this clone with a count of one. The J gene is TRBJ2-1, the V gene TRBV7-6; 10 nucleotides agree with TRBD2. CDR1 is SGHVS and CDR2 is FNYEAQ in the germline V gene. The CDR3 runs to 15 residues. V lost 1 base to trimming and J lost 4 bases; unmatched junction nucleotides: 1. The CDR3: CASSLGTSGYNEQFF. The CDR3 DNA reads TGTGCCAGCAGCTTAGGGACTAGCGGTTACAATGAGCAGTTCTTC.

This chain joins TRBV11-2 and TRBJ2-1, with D possibly being TRBD2 (6 bases). The CDR3 is 15 residues long. The V end was cut by 4 bases, the J end by 2 bases, with 12 bases between. Germline V gives CDR1 SGHAT, CDR2 FQNNGV. CDR3 in DNA: TGTGCCAGCAGCTCTCAACTAGCTGCCTACAATGAGCAGTTCTTC. This gives the protein CASSSQLAAYNEQFF. Drawing the rest from reference TRBV11-2 and TRBJ2-1, the complete variable domain is EAGVAQSPRYKIIEKRQSVAFWCNPISGHATLYWYQQILGQGPKLLIQFQNNGVVDDSQLPKDRFSAERLKGVDSTLKIQPAKLEDSAVYLCASSSQLAAYNEQFFGPGTRLTVL.

The chain joins TRBV21-1 to TRBJ2-7; the table names TRBD2, a call not compared with the DNA. TRBV21-1 is designated a pseudogene. The CDR3 has 15 residues. CDR3 amino acids: CASSKGREDSYEQYF. The CDR3, as DNA: TGTGCCAGCAGCAAAGGGCGGGAGGACTCCTACGAGCAGTACTTC.